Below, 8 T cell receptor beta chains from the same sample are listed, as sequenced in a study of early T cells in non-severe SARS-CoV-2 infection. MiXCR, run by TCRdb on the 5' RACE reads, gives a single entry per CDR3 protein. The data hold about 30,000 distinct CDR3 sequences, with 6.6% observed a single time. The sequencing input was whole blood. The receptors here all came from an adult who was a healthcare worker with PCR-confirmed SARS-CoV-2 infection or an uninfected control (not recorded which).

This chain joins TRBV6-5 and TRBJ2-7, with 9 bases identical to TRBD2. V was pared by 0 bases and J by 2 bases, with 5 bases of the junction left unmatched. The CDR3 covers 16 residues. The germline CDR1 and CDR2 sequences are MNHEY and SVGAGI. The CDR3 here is CASSYSGLADTYEQYF. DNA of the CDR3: TGTGCCAGCAGTTACTCGGGACTAGCCGACACCTACGAGCAGTACTTC.

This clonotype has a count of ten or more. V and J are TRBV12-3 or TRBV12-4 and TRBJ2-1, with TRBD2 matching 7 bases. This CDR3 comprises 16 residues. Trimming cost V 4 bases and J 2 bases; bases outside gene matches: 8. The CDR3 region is CASSSPGRGAYNEQFF. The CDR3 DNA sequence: TGTGCCAGCAGTTCCCCTGGACGGGGGGCCTACAATGAGCAGTTCTTC.

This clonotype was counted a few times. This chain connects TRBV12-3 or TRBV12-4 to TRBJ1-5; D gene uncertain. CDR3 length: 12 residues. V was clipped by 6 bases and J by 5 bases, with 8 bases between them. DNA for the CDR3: TGTGCCAGCAGGTCAGAAGATCAGCCCCAGCATTTT. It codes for CASRSEDQPQHF.

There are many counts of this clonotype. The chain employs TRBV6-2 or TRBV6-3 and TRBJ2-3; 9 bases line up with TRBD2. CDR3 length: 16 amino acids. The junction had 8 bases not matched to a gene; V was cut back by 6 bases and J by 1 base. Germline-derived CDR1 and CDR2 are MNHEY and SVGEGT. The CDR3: CASSRRLAVGTDTQYF. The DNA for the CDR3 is TGTGCCAGCAGCCGCCGACTAGCGGTGGGCACAGATACGCAGTATTTT.

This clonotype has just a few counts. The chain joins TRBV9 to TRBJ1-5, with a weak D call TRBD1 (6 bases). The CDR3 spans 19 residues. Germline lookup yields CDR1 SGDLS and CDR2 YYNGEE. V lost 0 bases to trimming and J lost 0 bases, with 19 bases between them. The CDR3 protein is CASSVAPGEDFYSNQPQHF. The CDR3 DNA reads TGTGCCAGCAGCGTAGCCCCAGGGGAAGACTTTTATAGCAATCAGCCCCAGCATTTT. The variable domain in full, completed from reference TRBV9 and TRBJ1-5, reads DSGVTQTPKHLITATGQRVTLRCSPRSGDLSVYWYQQSLDQGLQFLIQYYNGEERAKGNILERFSAQQFPDLHSELNLSSLELGDSALYFCASSVAPGEDFYSNQPQHFGDGTRLSIL.

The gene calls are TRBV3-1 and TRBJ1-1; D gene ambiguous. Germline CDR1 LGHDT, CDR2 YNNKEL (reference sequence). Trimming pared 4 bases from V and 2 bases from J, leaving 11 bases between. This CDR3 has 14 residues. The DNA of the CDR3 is TGTGCCAGCAGCCCCCGGGAAAGCAACACTGAAGCTTTCTTT. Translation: CASSPRESNTEAFF.

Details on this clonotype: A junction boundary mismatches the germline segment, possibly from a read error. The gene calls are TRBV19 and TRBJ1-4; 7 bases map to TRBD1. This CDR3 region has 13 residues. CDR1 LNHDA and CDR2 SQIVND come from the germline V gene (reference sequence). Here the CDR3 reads CASSNARPGTAYF. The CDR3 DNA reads TGTGCCAGTAGCAACGCCCGCCCCGGGACAGCCTATTTT.

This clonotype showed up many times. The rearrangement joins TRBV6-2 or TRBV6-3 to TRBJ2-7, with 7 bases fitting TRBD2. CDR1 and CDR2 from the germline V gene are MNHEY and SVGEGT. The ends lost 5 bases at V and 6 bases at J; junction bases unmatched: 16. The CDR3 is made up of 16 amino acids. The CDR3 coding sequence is TGTGCCAGCAGTAGCCATCCGGGGGGTTCGGAAGGCGAGCAGTACTTC. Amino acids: CASSSHPGGSEGEQYF.